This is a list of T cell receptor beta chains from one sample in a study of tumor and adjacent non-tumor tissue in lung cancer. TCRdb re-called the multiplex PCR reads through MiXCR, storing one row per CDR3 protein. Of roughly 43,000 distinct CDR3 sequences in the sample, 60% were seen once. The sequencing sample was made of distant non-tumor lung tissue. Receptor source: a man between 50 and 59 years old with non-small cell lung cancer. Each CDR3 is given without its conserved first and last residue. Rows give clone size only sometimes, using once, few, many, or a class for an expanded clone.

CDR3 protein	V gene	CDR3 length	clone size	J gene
ASSLSMETQY	TRBV11-2	10	.	TRBJ2-5
ASSPDGNTEAF	TRBV12-3/TRBV12-4	11	many	TRBJ1-1
ASSPGLAAATEQY	TRBV21-1	13	.	TRBJ2-7
AGSYTTGMDQPQH	TRBV6-5	13	.	TRBJ1-5
ASSPMGGRAVNEQF	TRBV28	14	.	TRBJ2-1
ASSIGGYGNQPQH	TRBV6-5	13	.	TRBJ1-5
SIEGTGQNIQY	TRBV29-1	11	few	TRBJ2-4
AISESKTSGRAWEQF	TRBV10-3	15	medium-sized	TRBJ2-1
SVESRGQGNYGYT	TRBV29-1	13	many	TRBJ1-2
ASSLGHGDPNTGELF	TRBV5-1	15	once	TRBJ2-2
ASSEVGLATDEQF	TRBV10-1	13	many	TRBJ2-1
ASSYSYWGTDTQY	TRBV6-6	13	many	TRBJ2-3
ASSRGGDSSGTSVLT	TRBV6-5	15	.	TRBJ2-6
ASSTPGDVDDTQY	TRBV11-2	13	.	TRBJ2-3
SVSRDLNTEAF	TRBV29-1	11	.	TRBJ1-1
ASSYYGRTGELF	TRBV5-1	12	.	TRBJ2-2
ASRPTWTSGRETQY	TRBV21-1	14	.	TRBJ2-5
SVDYGGGNTGELI	TRBV29-1	13	once	TRBJ2-2
VSSFEEGAWNVQY	TRBV5-1	13	.	TRBJ2-7
ASSPGSPSTDTQY	TRBV28	13	many	TRBJ2-3
ASRVGHGAGYGYT	TRBV10-2	13	once	TRBJ1-2
ASSPLQDNSGELF	TRBV11-2	13	many	TRBJ2-2
AWKVSYEQY	TRBV30	9	few	TRBJ2-7
VSSKRRNTGELF	TRBV5-6	12	.	TRBJ2-2
ASSIGTVQETQY	TRBV5-1	12	few	TRBJ2-5
VSSPDSSGANILT	TRBV6-1	13	.	TRBJ2-6
IAVLAGVKAQY	TRBV29-1	11	.	TRBJ2-5
ASSRDGYTEAF	TRBV19	11	.	TRBJ1-1
ASSELAGGRNTQY	TRBV6-1	13	.	TRBJ2-3
ASSEQGTGYQPQH	TRBV19	13	.	TRBJ1-5
ASSQGLPDYNMQF	TRBV4-2	13	.	TRBJ2-1
ASSGLLTGGSYEQY	TRBV6-1	14	.	TRBJ2-7
VSSVQETQY	TRBV5-4	9	.	TRBJ2-5
SAQGPYGYT	TRBV29-1	9	many	TRBJ1-2
ARGLAVPSYNELF	TRBV6-1	13	once	TRBJ2-1
ASSLGQGFRYEQY	TRBV28	13	few	TRBJ2-7
SVIPGRGSDKQY	TRBV29-1	12	.	TRBJ2-7
ASSSGQGGSYNKQF	TRBV6-5	14	.	TRBJ2-1
ASSFERNTDTQY	TRBV5-4	12	many	TRBJ2-3
SVVASTDTQY	TRBV29-1	10	many	TRBJ2-3
ASSHPSPGANVLT	TRBV5-4	13	.	TRBJ2-6
ASSETSGTYTDTQY	TRBV10-1	14	many	TRBJ2-3
ASSLDVGTLANVLT	TRBV5-5	14	many	TRBJ2-6
TSSLAGPDTQY	TRBV5-1	11	.	TRBJ2-3
ASSLANEQF	TRBV11-2	9	medium-sized	TRBJ2-1
AGSRHGVTEAF	TRBV6-1	11	.	TRBJ1-1
VSGQGDNQPQH	TRBV6-5	11	.	TRBJ1-5
ATLTGGHDYT	TRBV6-6	10	once	TRBJ1-2
PSSLRTGIETQY	TRBV7-9	12	.	TRBJ2-5
ASSLDRANQPQH	TRBV11-3	12	few	TRBJ1-5
ASNLKYNQPQH	TRBV12-3/TRBV12-4	11	.	TRBJ1-5
ASVGESGRNAGQLF	TRBV11-2	14	.	TRBJ2-2
ASSVRDRGGYT	TRBV25-1	11	.	TRBJ1-2
AWSVLGNSPLH	TRBV30	11	.	TRBJ1-6
TSRFRKQAGANVLT	TRBV2	14	.	TRBJ2-6